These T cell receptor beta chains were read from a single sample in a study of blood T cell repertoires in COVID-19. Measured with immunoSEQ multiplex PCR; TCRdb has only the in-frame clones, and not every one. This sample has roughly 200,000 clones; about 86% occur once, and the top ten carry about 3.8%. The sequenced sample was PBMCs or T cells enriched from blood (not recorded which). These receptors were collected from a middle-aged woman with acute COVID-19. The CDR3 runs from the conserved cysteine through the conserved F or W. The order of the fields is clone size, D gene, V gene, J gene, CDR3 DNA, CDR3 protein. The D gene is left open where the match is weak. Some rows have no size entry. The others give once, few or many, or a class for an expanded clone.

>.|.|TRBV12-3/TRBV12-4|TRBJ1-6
TGTGCCACTACCCCCCGGTACAATTCACCCCTCCACTTT
CATTPRYNSPLHF
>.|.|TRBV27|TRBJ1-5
TGTGCCAGCAGCCCGGCGGGGGCTTATAGCAATCAGCCCCAGCATTTT
CASSPAGAYSNQPQHF
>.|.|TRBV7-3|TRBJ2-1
TGTGCCAGCAGCTTAACGCGGGCCCTACCCTACAATGAGCAGTTCTTC
CASSLTRALPYNEQFF
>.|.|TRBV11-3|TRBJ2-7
TGTGCCAGCAGCTTGCAGCAGAAGACATACGAGCAGTACTTC
CASSLQQKTYEQYF
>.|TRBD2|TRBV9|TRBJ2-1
TGTGCCAGCAGCCGGGCGGGGACTAGCGGGAAAGGTGAGCAGTTCTTC
CASSRAGTSGKGEQFF
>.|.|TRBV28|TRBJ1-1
TGTGCCAGGAGGGGAGGGAATAACACTGAAGCTTTCTTT
CARRGGNNTEAFF
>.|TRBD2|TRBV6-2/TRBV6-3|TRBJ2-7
TGTGCCAGCAGTTACTCAATAAGCGGGAGGGCCTACGAGCAGTACTTC
CASSYSISGRAYEQYF
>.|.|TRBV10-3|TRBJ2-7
TGTGCCATCAGTGTGTCTAGCGAGTCTTCGGCCTACATGTCAGAAGAGCAGTACTTC
CAISVSSESSAYMSEEQYF
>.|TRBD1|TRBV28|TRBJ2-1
TGTGCCAGCAGTTTATTTAAGGGACAGGGGGCCGACAATGAGCAGTTCTTC
CASSLFKGQGADNEQFF
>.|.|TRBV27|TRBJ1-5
TGTGCCAGCAGTTCGCACAGAATTAGCAATCAGCCCCAGCATTTT
CASSSHRISNQPQHF
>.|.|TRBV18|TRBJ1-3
TGTGCCAGCTCACCGGGACAACCCCACTCTGGAAACACCATATATTTT
CASSPGQPHSGNTIYF
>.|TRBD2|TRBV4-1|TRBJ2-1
TGCGCCAGCAGCCATCGCGGGAGTAATTCCTACAATGAGCAGTTCTTC
CASSHRGSNSYNEQFF
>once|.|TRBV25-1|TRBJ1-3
TGTGCCAGCAGTGAGCTAGGGGCGGGAGGAAACACCATATATTTT
CASSELGAGGNTIYF
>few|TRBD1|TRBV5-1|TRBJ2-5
TGCGCCAGCAGCTCCACGACAGGGCGGCAAGAGACCCAGTACTTC
CASSSTTGRQETQYF
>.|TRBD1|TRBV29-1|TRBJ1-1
TGCAGCGTACACAGGGGAGCGAACACTGAAGCTTTCTTT
CSVHRGANTEAFF
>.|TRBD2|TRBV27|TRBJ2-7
TGTGCCAGCAGTTTATCACCTAGCGGGACTTTTATCTACGAGCAGTACTTC
CASSLSPSGTFIYEQYF
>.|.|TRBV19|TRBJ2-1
TGTGCCAGTAGTATTATTCTAGGTGATGTGTACAATGAGCAGTTCTTC
CASSIILGDVYNEQFF
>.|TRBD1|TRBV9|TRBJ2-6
TGTGCCAGCGGCGGACAGGGGGAGGTTGGGGCCAACGTCCTGACTTTC
CASGGQGEVGANVLTF
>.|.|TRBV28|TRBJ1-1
TGTGCCAGCAGTTCCCTGGGGGCGGGCACTGAAGCTTTCTTT
CASSSLGAGTEAFF
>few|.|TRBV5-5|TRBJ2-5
TGTGCCAGCAGCTTCCTCTCAGGTGCCGAGACCCAGTACTTC
CASSFLSGAETQYF
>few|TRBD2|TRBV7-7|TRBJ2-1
TGTGCCAGCAGCTTACTAGCGGGAAGCAATGAGCAGTTCTTC
CASSLLAGSNEQFF
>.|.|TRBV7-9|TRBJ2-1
TGTGCCAGCTTCGGACAGGGAGGGAATGAGCAGTTCTTC
CASFGQGGNEQFF
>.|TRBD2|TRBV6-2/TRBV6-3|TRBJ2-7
TGTGCCAGCAGTTCTCCGCTAGCGGGAGGGAGGTACGAGCAGTACTTC
CASSSPLAGGRYEQYF
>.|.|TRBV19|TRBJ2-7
TGTGCCAGTAGTATAGATTCCCTAGCCTCCTACGAGCAGTACTTC
CASSIDSLASYEQYF
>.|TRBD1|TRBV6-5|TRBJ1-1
TGTGCCAGCAGTTACGCGGCGGGACAGCCTGAAGCTTTCTTT
CASSYAAGQPEAFF
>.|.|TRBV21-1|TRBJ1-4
TGTGCCAGCAGCAAAGGTCGGAGAGATGGTGAAAAACTGTTTTTT
CASSKGRRDGEKLFF
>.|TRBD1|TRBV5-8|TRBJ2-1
TGTGCCAGCAGCCCGACAGGGGCGGGTCAGCAGTTCTTC
CASSPTGAGQQFF
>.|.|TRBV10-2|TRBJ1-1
TGCGCCAGCAGCGCACTTGGCACTGAAGCTTTCTTT
CASSALGTEAFF
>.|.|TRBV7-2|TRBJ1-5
TGTGCCAGCAGCTTAGTGGGGGGTGGCAATCAGCCCCAGCATTTT
CASSLVGGGNQPQHF
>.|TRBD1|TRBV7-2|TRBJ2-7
TGTGCCAGCAGTCAAAGGGCCGGGACAGGTCCCTACGAGCAGTACTTC
CASSQRAGTGPYEQYF
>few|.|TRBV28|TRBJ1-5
TGTGCCAGCAGTCGCCCGCCACATAGCAATCAGCCCCAGCATTTT
CASSRPPHSNQPQHF
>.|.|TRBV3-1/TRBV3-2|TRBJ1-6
TGTGCCAGCAGCCAAGATCCGTATTCACCCCTCCACTTT
CASSQDPYSPLHF
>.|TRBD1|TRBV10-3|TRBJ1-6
TGTGCCATCAGCAAAGTGGGACAGGCTAATTCACCCCTCCACTTT
CAISKVGQANSPLHF
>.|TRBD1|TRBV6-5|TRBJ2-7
TGTGCCAGCAGTAAGGACAGGGGTAACTACGAGCAGTACTTC
CASSKDRGNYEQYF
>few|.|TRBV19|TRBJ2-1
TGTGCCAGTAGTATAGCGAGAACCGCCTACAATGAGCAGTTCTTC
CASSIARTAYNEQFF
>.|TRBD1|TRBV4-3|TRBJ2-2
TGCGCCAGCAGCCAAGATGAGGGGTGGACAGGCAACACCGGGGAGCTGTTTTTT
CASSQDEGWTGNTGELFF
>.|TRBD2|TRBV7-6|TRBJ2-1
TGTGCCAGCAGCCAAAACAAGGGACTAGCCAATGAGCAGTTCTTC
CASSQNKGLANEQFF
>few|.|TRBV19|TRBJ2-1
TGTGCCAGTAGTATGGGGACGGAGGACAGACCGAGGGAGCAGTTCTTC
CASSMGTEDRPREQFF
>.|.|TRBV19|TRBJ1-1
TGTGCCAGTACAGACTACACTGAAGCTTTCTTT
CASTDYTEAFF
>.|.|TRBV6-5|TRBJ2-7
TGTGCCAGCAGACAACAGGGACCCAGCTCCTACGAGCAGTACTTC
CASRQQGPSSYEQYF
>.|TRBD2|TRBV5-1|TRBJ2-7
TGCGCCAGCAGCCCAGTAGCGGGACCCTACGAGCAGTACTTC
CASSPVAGPYEQYF
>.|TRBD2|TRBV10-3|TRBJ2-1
TGTGCCATCAGTGGACCCGGGACTAGCGGGAGTGATGAGCAGTTCTTC
CAISGPGTSGSDEQFF
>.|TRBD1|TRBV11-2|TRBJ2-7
TGTGCCAGCAGCCAGGGACAGGGGGCGTGGGAGCAGTACTTC
CASSQGQGAWEQYF
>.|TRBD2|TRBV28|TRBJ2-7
TGTGCCAGCCTAGCGGGAGGGCACGACGAGCAGTACTTC
CASLAGGHDEQYF
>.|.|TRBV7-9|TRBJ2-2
TGTGCCAGCAGCCGTACTCTAGGGGCCGGGGAGCTGTTTTTT
CASSRTLGAGELFF
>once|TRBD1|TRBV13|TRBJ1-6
TGTGCCAGCAGCAGCCGGACAGGGGATTCACCCCTCCACTTT
CASSSRTGDSPLHF
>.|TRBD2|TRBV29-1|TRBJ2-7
TGCAGCGTCACCGGGACTATCAACGAGCAGTACTTC
CSVTGTINEQYF